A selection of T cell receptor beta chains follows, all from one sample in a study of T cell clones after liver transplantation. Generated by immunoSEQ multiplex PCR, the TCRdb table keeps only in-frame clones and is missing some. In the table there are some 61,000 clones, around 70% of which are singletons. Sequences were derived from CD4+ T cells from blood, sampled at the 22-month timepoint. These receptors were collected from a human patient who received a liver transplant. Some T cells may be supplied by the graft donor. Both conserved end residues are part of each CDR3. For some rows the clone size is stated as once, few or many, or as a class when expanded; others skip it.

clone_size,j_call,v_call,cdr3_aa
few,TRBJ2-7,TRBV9,CASSSQTGGYEQYF
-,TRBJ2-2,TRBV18,CASSPEGLRVTGELFF
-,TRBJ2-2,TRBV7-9,CASSPGTGTNTGELFF
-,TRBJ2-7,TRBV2,CASSEEGRGGFKF
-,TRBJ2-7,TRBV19,CASSRGFYEQYF
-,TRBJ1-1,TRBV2,CASKGNTEAFF
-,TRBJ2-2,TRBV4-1,CASSPRTGWDTGELFF
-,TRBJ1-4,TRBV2,CASSGLQGASEKLFF
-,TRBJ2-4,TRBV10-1,CASSEGEGGYIQYF
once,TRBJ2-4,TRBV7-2,CASSLDRGGNIQYF
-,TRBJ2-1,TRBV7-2,CASSLVPRTANNEQFF
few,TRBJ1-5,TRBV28,CATREEDQPQHF
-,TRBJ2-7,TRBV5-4,CASSRFGAWDYEQYF
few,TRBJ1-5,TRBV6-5,CASSYSVRDNQPQHF
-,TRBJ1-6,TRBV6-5,CASSDVAAQHLHF
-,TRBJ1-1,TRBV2,CASCGNSNTEAFF
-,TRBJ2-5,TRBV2,CASSEFWGSRRLQETQYF
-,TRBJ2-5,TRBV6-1,CASSELLVSETQYF
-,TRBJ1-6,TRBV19,CASSMGISPLHF
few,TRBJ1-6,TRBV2,CASSGQGSGNSPLHF
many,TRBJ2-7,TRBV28,CASSQQGYEQYF
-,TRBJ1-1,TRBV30,CAWASQGAREAEAFF
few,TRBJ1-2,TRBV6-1,CASSERGPGYGYTF